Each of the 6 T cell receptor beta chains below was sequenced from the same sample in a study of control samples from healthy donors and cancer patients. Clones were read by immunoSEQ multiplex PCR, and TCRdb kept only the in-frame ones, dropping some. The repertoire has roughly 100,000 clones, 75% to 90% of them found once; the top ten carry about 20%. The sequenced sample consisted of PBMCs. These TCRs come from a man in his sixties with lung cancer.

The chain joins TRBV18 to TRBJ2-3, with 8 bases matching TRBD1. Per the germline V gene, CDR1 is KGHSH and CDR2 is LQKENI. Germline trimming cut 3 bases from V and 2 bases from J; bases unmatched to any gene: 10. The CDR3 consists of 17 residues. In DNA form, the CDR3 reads TGTGCCAGCTCACCCACAGGGGGGAGGACGCTCACAGATACGCAGTATTTT. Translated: CASSPTGGRTLTDTQYF. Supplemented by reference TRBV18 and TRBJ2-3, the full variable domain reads NAGVMQNPRHLVRRRGQEARLRCSPMKGHSHVYWYRQLPEEGLKFMVYLQKENIIDESGMPKERFSAEFPKEGPSILRIQQVVRGDSAAYFCASSPTGGRTLTDTQYFGPGTRLTVL.

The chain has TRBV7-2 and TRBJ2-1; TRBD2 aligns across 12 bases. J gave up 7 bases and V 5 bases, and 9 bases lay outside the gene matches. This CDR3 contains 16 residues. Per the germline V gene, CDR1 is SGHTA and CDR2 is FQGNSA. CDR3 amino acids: CASSLRLAGAGNEQFF. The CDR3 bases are TGTGCCAGCAGCCTCCGACTAGCGGGGGCGGGGAATGAGCAGTTCTTC.

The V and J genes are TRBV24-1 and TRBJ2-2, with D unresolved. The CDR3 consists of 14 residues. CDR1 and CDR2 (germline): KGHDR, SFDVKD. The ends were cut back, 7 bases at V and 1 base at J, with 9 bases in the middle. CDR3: CATSGLGNTGELFF. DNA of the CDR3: TGTGCCACCAGCGGGTTGGGGAACACCGGGGAGCTGTTTTTT.

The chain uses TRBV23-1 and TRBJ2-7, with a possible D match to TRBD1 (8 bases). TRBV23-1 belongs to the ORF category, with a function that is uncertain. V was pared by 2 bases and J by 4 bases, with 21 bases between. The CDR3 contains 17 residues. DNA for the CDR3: TGCGCCAGCAGTCAACCTCGCCATACAGGGGGGGGTTACGAGCAGTACGTC. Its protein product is CASSQPRHTGGGYEQYV.

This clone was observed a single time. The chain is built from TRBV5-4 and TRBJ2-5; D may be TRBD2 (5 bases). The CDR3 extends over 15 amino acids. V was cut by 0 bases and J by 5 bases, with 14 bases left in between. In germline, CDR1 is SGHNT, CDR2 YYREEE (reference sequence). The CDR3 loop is CASSLGAAPGETQYF. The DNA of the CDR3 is TGTGCCAGCAGCTTGGGTGCTGCCCCGGGGGAGACCCAGTACTTC.

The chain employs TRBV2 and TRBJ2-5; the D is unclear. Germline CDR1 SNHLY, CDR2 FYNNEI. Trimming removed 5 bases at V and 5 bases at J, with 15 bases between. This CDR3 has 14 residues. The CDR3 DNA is TGTGCCAGCAGTAACGACCCTGGTTGGGAGACCCAGTACTTC. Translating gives CASSNDPGWETQYF.